The 22 T cell receptor beta chains below come from one sample, sequenced in a study of CD8+ T cells in alopecia areata. The treatment denotes: oral pan-JAK inhibitor, 5-10 mg twice daily. Extraction and reverse transcription of RNA yielded cDNA as the sequencing template. Produced via immunoSEQ multiplex PCR; TCRdb's table is partial and in-frame only. The data show about 120,000 clones, less than 75% seen once. The source material was CD8+ T cells sorted from blood, sampled at week 4, from a patient treated with tofacitinib. The receptor source for this set is a human donor with alopecia areata.

This clone was detected a few times. J is TRBJ1-5 and V is TRBV30, with D possibly TRBD1 on 5 matching bases. Trimming took off 2 bases at V and 2 bases at J, with 13 bases between the two ends. The germline CDR1 and CDR2 sequences are GTSNPN and SVGIG (reference sequence). The CDR3 loop spans 15 amino acids. DNA of the CDR3: TGTGCCTGGAGTTGGGGACCGGGCGGCAATCAGCCCCAGCATTTT. As protein: CAWSWGPGGNQPQHF.

V usage is TRBV13 and J usage is TRBJ1-5; TRBD1 matches 7 bases. Trimming removed 2 bases from V and 6 bases from J; junction bases left unmatched: 4. This CDR3 has 14 amino acids. Germline V gives CDR1 PRHDT, CDR2 FYEKMQ (reference sequence). CDR3 amino acids: CASSLNRGSQPQHF. The CDR3 DNA is TGTGCCAGCAGCTTAAACAGGGGCAGTCAGCCCCAGCATTTT. Based on the CDR3 plus reference TRBV13 and TRBJ1-5, the full variable domain is AAGVIQSPRHLIKEKRETATLKCYPIPRHDTVYWYQQGPGQDPQFLISFYEKMQSDKGSIPDRFSAQQFSDYHSELNMSSLELGDSALYFCASSLNRGSQPQHFGDGTRLSIL.

J is TRBJ2-7 and V is TRBV29-1; 7 nucleotides align to TRBD1. The CDR3 sequence is 12 residues long. Germline V gene lookup returns CDR1 SQVTM and CDR2 ANQGSEA. The junction had 4 bases not matched to a gene; V was cut back by 5 bases and J by 3 bases. The CDR3 nucleotides are TGCAGCGTTTCGACAGGGCACTACGAGCAGTACTTC. Protein sequence: CSVSTGHYEQYF.

This clone was seen many times. The rearrangement joins TRBV30 to TRBJ2-7; the match to TRBD1 covers 9 bases. Trimming cost V 1 base and J 2 bases; bases outside gene matches: 6. The CDR3 totals 15 residues. The germline V gene has CDR1 GTSNPN and CDR2 SVGIG (reference sequence). The DNA for the CDR3 is TGTGCCTGGAGTGGGTGGGGGACAGGGACCTACGAGCAGTACTTC. Amino acids: CAWSGWGTGTYEQYF. Together with reference TRBV30 and TRBJ2-7, the CDR3 gives the full variable domain: SQTIHQWPATLVQPVGSPLSLECTVEGTSNPNLYWYRQAAGRGLQLLFYSVGIGQISSEVPQNLSASRPQDRQFILSSKKLLLSDSGFYLCAWSGWGTGTYEQYFGPGTRLTVT.

In the case of this clone: A junction boundary mismatches the germline segment, possibly from a read error. The rearrangement joins TRBV7-7 to TRBJ1-2; D unresolved. Germline CDR1 reads SSHAT; CDR2 reads FNYEAQ (reference sequence). This CDR3 has 14 residues. In DNA form, the CDR3 reads TGTGCTAGCAGCTTGTCCATTATGCGGCGTGGCTACACCTTC. This translates into CASSLSIMRRGYTF.

This chain uses TRBV30 with TRBJ2-7; D gene uncertain. The germline gives CDR1 GTSNPN, CDR2 SVGIG (reference sequence). The CDR3 loop spans 13 amino acids. Trimming stripped 4 bases from V and 3 bases from J, with 13 bases between. CDR3 in amino acids: CAWTQKEFYEQYF. The DNA for the CDR3 is TGTGCCTGGACCCAAAAGGAGTTCTACGAGCAGTACTTC.

The chain couples TRBV5-6 to TRBJ2-1; the D gene is possibly TRBD1 (6 bases). The CDR3 sequence is 17 residues long. Germline CDR1 SGHDT, CDR2 YYEEEE. Trimming removed 4 bases at V and 0 bases at J, with 17 bases between. The DNA for the CDR3 is TGTGCCAGCAGCCCTCCACAGGGTTTGGACTCCTACAATGAGCAGTTCTTC. This codes for CASSPPQGLDSYNEQFF. Drawing the rest from reference TRBV5-6 and TRBJ2-1, the complete variable domain is DAGVTQSPTHLIKTRGQQVTLRCSPKSGHDTVSWYQQALGQGPQFIFQYYEEEERQRGNFPDRFSGHQFPNYSSELNVNALLLGDSALYLCASSPPQGLDSYNEQFFGPGTRLTVL.

The chain recombines TRBV11-2 with TRBJ2-1, with 7 bases fitting TRBD2. The CDR3 has 15 residues. From germline, CDR1 is SGHAT and CDR2 FQNNGV. Trimming took 4 bases from V and 6 from J; bases not matched to a gene: 9. CDR3 coding DNA: TGTGCCAGCAGCTCGCTGGCGGGGGAGGGCAATGAGCAGTTCTTC. Translating it yields CASSSLAGEGNEQFF. Complete variable domain (other parts from reference TRBV11-2 and TRBJ2-1): EAGVAQSPRYKIIEKRQSVAFWCNPISGHATLYWYQQILGQGPKLLIQFQNNGVVDDSQLPKDRFSAERLKGVDSTLKIQPAKLEDSAVYLCASSSLAGEGNEQFFGPGTRLTVL.

The rearrangement uses TRBV7-8 and TRBJ2-3; D uncertain. This CDR3 has 12 residues. Germline assignment: CDR1 SGHVS and CDR2 FQNEAQ. The V gene lost 2 bases and the J gene lost 5 bases, with 5 bases spanning the gap. The chain's CDR3 is CASSLSEDTQYF. The CDR3 DNA reads as TGTGCCAGCAGCTTATCCGAAGATACGCAGTATTTT.

J is TRBJ2-2 and V is TRBV9, with D perhaps being TRBD1 or TRBD2 (5 bases each). In germline, CDR1 is SGDLS, CDR2 YYNGEE. The CDR3 contains 14 residues. V lost 4 bases and J 4 bases, leaving 11 bases between the germline ends. The CDR3 loop reads CASSLERGTGELFF. The CDR3, as DNA: TGTGCCAGCAGCCTCGAGAGGGGCACCGGGGAGCTGTTTTTT.

This clone turned up a few times. The V gene is TRBV29-1, the J gene TRBJ2-7; D perhaps matches TRBD2 (5 bases). V lost 8 bases and J lost 4, with 18 bases in between. CDR1 and CDR2 (germline): SQVTM, ANQGSEA. The CDR3 is made up of 13 amino acids. Here the CDR3 DNA reads TGCAGCTACGGACTCCCGGGAAGATACGAGCAGTACTTC. Amino acids: CSYGLPGRYEQYF.

The CDR3 DNA reads TGTGCCAGCAGTTGGGGGCCTAACTATGGCTACACCTTC. Translating gives CASSWGPNYGYTF. This sequence joins TRBV6-5 and TRBJ1-2; tentative D call: TRBD1 (6 bases). The germline CDR1 and CDR2 sequences are MNHEY and SVGAGI. V lost 4 bases, J lost 0 bases, and 6 bases lay in between. The CDR3 contains 13 residues.

This clone has more than one count but fewer than ten. The chain couples TRBV19 to TRBJ2-6; no definite D call. The germline V and J ends were trimmed by 6 bases and 0 bases, with 3 bases remaining between them. Germline CDR1 and CDR2: LNHDA and SQIVND (reference sequence). The CDR3 is made up of 13 amino acids. CDR3 nucleotide sequence: TGTGCCAGTAGGCCCTCTGGGGCCAACGTCCTGACTTTC. It encodes CASRPSGANVLTF.

A note on this clone: Other DNA sequences within the sample encode an identical CDR3. The rearrangement links TRBV29-1 to TRBJ2-7, with TRBD1 as a possible D gene (5 bases). Germline values: CDR1 SQVTM, CDR2 ANQGSEA. The CDR3 is 11 residues long. Between the trimmed V and J ends, which lost 4 bases and 1 base, there was a span of 5 bases. CDR3 in amino acids: CSVGTSYEQYF. The CDR3 nucleotides read TGCAGCGTTGGGACATCCTACGAGCAGTACTTC.

This clone was seen a handful of times. The chain joins TRBV29-1 to TRBJ2-2, with D unclear. In germline, CDR1 is SQVTM, CDR2 ANQGSEA. The CDR3 extends over 13 amino acids. Between the trimmed V and J ends, which lost 2 bases and 0 bases, there was a span of 4 bases. The CDR3 DNA sequence: TGCAGCGTTGAACAGGCGAACACCGGGGAGCTGTTTTTT. Translation: CSVEQANTGELFF.

V is TRBV30 and J is TRBJ2-6; TRBD2 aligns across 8 bases. Germline CDR1 GTSNPN, CDR2 SVGIG (reference sequence). J gave up 0 bases and V 4 bases, and 14 bases lay outside the gene matches. This CDR3 is built from 19 residues. The chain's CDR3 is CAWTIDWGAGGSGANVLTF. CDR3 nucleotide sequence: TGTGCCTGGACCATTGATTGGGGGGCGGGAGGCTCTGGGGCCAACGTCCTGACTTTC.

J is TRBJ2-4 and V is TRBV18; TRBD1 aligns across 10 bases. Germline CDR1 and CDR2: KGHSH and LQKENI. J was trimmed by 2 bases and V by 5 bases; bases with no gene match: 6. The CDR3 contains 16 residues. Here the CDR3 reads CASSTTGGDTKNIQYF. The CDR3 nucleotides are TGTGCCAGCTCAACGACAGGGGGCGATACCAAAAACATTCAGTACTTC.

V usage is TRBV30 and J usage is TRBJ2-7; D tentatively fits TRBD1 or TRBD2 (5 bases each). The germline V and J ends were trimmed by 0 bases and 2 bases, with 8 bases remaining between them. The length of the CDR3 is 13 residues. In germline, CDR1 is GTSNPN, CDR2 SVGIG (reference sequence). This CDR3 is CAWSVGVAYEQYF. DNA for the CDR3: TGTGCCTGGAGTGTGGGGGTGGCCTACGAGCAGTACTTC.

V usage is TRBV30 and J usage is TRBJ2-3, with D tentatively TRBD1 or TRBD2 (6 bases each). Germline V gene sequence: CDR1 GTSNPN, CDR2 SVGIG (reference sequence). Trimming took 1 base from V and 2 from J, leaving 13 bases between them. The CDR3 is 15 amino acids. CDR3 in DNA: TGTGCCTGGAGTGACCCGACGGGGGCCACAGATACGCAGTATTTT. Protein: CAWSDPTGATDTQYF.

This clone was counted a single time. The chain combines TRBV30 with TRBJ1-1; D might be TRBD1 (5 bases). V was pared by 2 bases and J by 7 bases, with 14 bases between. The CDR3 runs to 13 residues. Germline V gene data show CDR1 as GTSNPN and CDR2 as SVGIG (reference sequence). This CDR3 reads CAWSWAGQGEAFF. The CDR3 DNA reads TGTGCCTGGAGTTGGGCAGGGCAGGGTGAAGCTTTCTTT.

This sequence joins TRBV29-1 and TRBJ2-7, with D possibly matching TRBD1 (5 bases). The CDR3 runs to 11 residues. CDR1 and CDR2 from the germline V gene are SQVTM and ANQGSEA. The germline V and J ends were trimmed by 6 bases and 4 bases, with 10 bases remaining between them. This CDR3 reads CSVVQGYEQYF. The CDR3 DNA reads as TGCAGCGTCGTTCAGGGTTACGAGCAGTACTTC.

The chain links TRBV30 to TRBJ1-1, with D unresolved. Between the trimmed V and J ends, which lost 0 bases and 4 bases, there was a span of 9 bases. Per germline, CDR1 GTSNPN and CDR2 SVGIG (reference sequence). The CDR3 is 13 residues long. This CDR3 is CAWSVDLLTEAFF. In DNA, the CDR3 is TGTGCCTGGAGTGTTGATCTCCTCACTGAAGCTTTCTTT. Based on the CDR3 plus reference TRBV30 and TRBJ1-1, the full variable domain is SQTIHQWPATLVQPVGSPLSLECTVEGTSNPNLYWYRQAAGRGLQLLFYSVGIGQISSEVPQNLSASRPQDRQFILSSKKLLLSDSGFYLCAWSVDLLTEAFFGQGTRLTVV.